This TCR beta chain was captured in a study of blood T cell repertoires in COVID-19. Measured with immunoSEQ multiplex PCR; TCRdb has only the in-frame clones, and not every one. This sample has approximately 210,000 clones, with around 80% found just once. Sample: peripheral blood. The TCR comes from a woman aged 45-65 years with acute or convalescent COVID-19.

This CDR3 is CASSLIPQGESGYTF. CDR3 DNA sequence: TGTGCCAGCAGCTTGATACCACAGGGGGAGAGTGGCTACACCTTC. The chain links TRBV5-5 to TRBJ1-2, with TRBD1 identical over 8 bases. This CDR3 has 15 residues. Trimming cost V 1 base and J 7 bases; bases outside gene matches: 9. CDR1 and CDR2 from the germline V gene are SGHKS and YYEKEE (reference sequence).